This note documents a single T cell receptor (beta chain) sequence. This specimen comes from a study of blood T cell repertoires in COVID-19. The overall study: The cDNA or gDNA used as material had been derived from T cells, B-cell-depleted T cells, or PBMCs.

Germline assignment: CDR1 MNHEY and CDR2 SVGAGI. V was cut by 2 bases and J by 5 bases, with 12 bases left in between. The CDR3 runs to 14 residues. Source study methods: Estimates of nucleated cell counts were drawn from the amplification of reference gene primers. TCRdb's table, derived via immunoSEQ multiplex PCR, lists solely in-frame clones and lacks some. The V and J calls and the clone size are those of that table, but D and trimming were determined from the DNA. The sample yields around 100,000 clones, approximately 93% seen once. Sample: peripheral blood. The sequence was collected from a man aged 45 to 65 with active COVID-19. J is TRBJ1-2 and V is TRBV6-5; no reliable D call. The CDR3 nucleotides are TGTGCCAGCAGTTACGCGGGTGGGTTATATGGCTACACCTTC. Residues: CASSYAGGLYGYTF.